Listed below are T cell receptor beta chains from one sample, sequenced in a study of shared clonotypes between healthy human individuals. Produced via immunoSEQ multiplex PCR; TCRdb's table is partial and in-frame only. The repertoire holds roughly 2.2 million clones, about 92% seen once, with 0.39% in the top ten. The sample comprised naive CD4+ T cells from PBMCs. The receptors shown here come from a man between 18 and 35 years old in good health. Some clones in this sample may be carry-over from other donors' samples. CDR3s include the opening cysteine and the closing phenylalanine or tryptophan.

v_call cdr3_aa
TRBV5-1 CASSLTAPSSYNEQFF
TRBV28 CASSSTDSTDTQYF
TRBV28 CASSLYWSNQPQHF
TRBV6-6 CASLDATGELFF
TRBV7-9 CASSSQGPLGEQYF
TRBV4-2 CASSPRWTSGSGGETQYF
TRBV10-1 CASGGTAHTKSTQHF
TRBV7-9 CASSETSGVYNEQFF
TRBV19 CASTGSHEQYF
TRBV5-4 CASSFRGRVNTEAFF
TRBV19 CASSTLSGTDTQYF
TRBV4-2 CASSQEWIGQGLYEQYF
TRBV12-5 CASGLGQGTDTQYF
TRBV21-1 CASSWQGGTVNTEAFF
TRBV10-3 CAISESRVLSSGNTIYF
TRBV5-1 CASSLGLGGEQYF
TRBV28 CASREPGQHQPQHF
TRBV5-1 CASSERLGEDTQYF
TRBV28 CASSSLGVVTGELFF
TRBV29-1 CSVVSPNEQFF
TRBV19 CATRTGEGYTF
TRBV2 CASTSRLTDTQYF
TRBV6-5 CASSYSDRAGNTIYF
TRBV4-3 CASSQDYYVPSGANVLTF
TRBV5-1 CASSISTVPGNTIYF
TRBV9 CASSPGRGDTTDTQYF
TRBV18 CASSQQQGNTEAFF
TRBV5-4 CASSLYGVLREQYF
TRBV4-2 CASSQDFRTSTNEQFF
TRBV6-1 CASSETTGRNQPQHF
TRBV7-9 CASSLVPWDSSYEQYF
TRBV27 CATLDHGTGGYEQYF